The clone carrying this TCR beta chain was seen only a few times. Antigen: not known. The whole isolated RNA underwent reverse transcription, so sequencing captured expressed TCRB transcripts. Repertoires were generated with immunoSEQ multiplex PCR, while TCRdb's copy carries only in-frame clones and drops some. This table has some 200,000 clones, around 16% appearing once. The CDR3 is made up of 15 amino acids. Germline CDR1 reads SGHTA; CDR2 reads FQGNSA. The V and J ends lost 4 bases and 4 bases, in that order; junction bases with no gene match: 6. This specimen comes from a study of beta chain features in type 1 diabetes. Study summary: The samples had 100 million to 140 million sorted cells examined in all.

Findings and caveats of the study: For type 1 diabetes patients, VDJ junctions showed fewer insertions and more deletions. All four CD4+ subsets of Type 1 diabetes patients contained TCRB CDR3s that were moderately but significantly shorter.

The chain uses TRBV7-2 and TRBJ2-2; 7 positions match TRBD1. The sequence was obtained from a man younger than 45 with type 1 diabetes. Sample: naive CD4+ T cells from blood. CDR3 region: CASSSRQGPTGELFF. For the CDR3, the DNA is TGTGCCAGCAGCTCGCGACAGGGACCCACCGGGGAGCTGTTTTTT.